What follows are 8 T cell receptor beta chains derived from one specimen sequenced in a study of cytomegalovirus exposure and HLA in healthy donors. Amplification used 60 Vbeta primers and 13 Jbeta primers. Repertoires were generated with immunoSEQ multiplex PCR, while TCRdb's copy carries only in-frame clones and drops some. The sample carries 150,000 to 200,000 clones, around 68% recorded once. Sequenced input: PBMCs. These receptor sequences come from a middle-aged woman in good health and CMV-seropositive.

The CDR3 DNA reads as TGTGCCAGCAGACAGGGACAGGGAAGCAATCAGCCCCAGCATTTT. Translated: CASRQGQGSNQPQHF. The chain employs TRBV6-1 and TRBJ1-5, with 9 bases fitting TRBD1. The CDR3 is made up of 15 amino acids. Germline V gene data show CDR1 as MNHNS and CDR2 as SASEGT. Germline trimming cut 6 bases from V and 1 base from J; bases unmatched to any gene: 4.

This chain connects TRBV7-2 to TRBJ1-3, with 8 bases matching TRBD1. The germline CDR1 and CDR2 sequences are SGHTA and FQGNSA. V lost 6 bases and J lost 0; bases outside the gene matches: 4. This CDR3 region has 15 residues. CDR3 sequence reads: CASRLGQDSGNTIYF. CDR3 coding DNA: TGTGCCAGCAGACTGGGACAGGACTCTGGAAACACCATATATTTT.

The gene calls are TRBV29-1 and TRBJ2-3; maybe TRBD2 (6 bases). V was trimmed by 2 bases and J by 4 bases, leaving 22 bases between them. This CDR3 is 17 amino acids long. Germline V CDR1 and CDR2: SQVTM, ANQGSEA. CDR3: CSVENVVGSWAADTQYF. The CDR3 region has the DNA TGCAGCGTTGAAAATGTTGTCGGGAGTTGGGCCGCAGATACGCAGTATTTT.

The chain joins TRBV7-2 to TRBJ1-2, with D unresolved. CDR1 SGHTA and CDR2 FQGNSA come from the germline V gene. The CDR3 has 14 amino acids. Trimming took off 4 bases at V and 6 bases at J, with 15 bases between the two ends. CDR3: CASSYEAWEDGYTF. The CDR3, as DNA: TGTGCCAGCAGCTACGAGGCCTGGGAGGATGGCTACACCTTC.

This clone has only a few counts. V and J are TRBV6-1 and TRBJ1-1; D might be TRBD1 (5 bases). The V gene's germline CDR1 is MNHNS and CDR2 SASEGT. Between the trimmed V and J ends, which lost 8 bases and 11 bases, there was a span of 15 bases. This CDR3 contains 11 residues. The CDR3 here is CASWWGSRAFF. The CDR3 DNA reads TGTGCCAGCTGGTGGGGCAGCCGGGCTTTCTTT.

The rearrangement uses TRBV28 and TRBJ1-2; no firm D call. Germline lookup yields CDR1 MDHEN and CDR2 SYDVKM. Trimming stripped 6 bases from V and 7 bases from J, with 9 bases between. The CDR3 totals 11 residues. Written as DNA, the CDR3 is TGTGCCAGCAGCGGGTCGGGTGGCTACACCTTC. Translation gives CASSGSGGYTF.

V and J are TRBV2 and TRBJ2-1; the D gene is possibly TRBD1 (6 bases). The V end lost 4 bases, the J end lost 5 bases, and 18 bases lay between the germline ends. Germline CDR1 reads SNHLY; CDR2 reads FYNNEI. The CDR3 extends over 16 amino acids. The CDR3 bases are TGTGCCAGCAGTGTAGCCGGGGCAGGGGTCCACAATGAGCAGTTCTTC. This encodes CASSVAGAGVHNEQFF.

The V gene is TRBV25-1, the J gene TRBJ1-2, with TRBD1 identical over 8 bases. Germline V gives CDR1 MGHDK, CDR2 SYGVNS. V dropped 5 bases and J dropped 8; count of bases not matched to a gene: 7. CDR3 size: 13 residues. In nucleotides, the CDR3 is TGTGCCAGCAGTCGCGACAGGGGAGGCGGCTACACCTTC. It is translated as CASSRDRGGGYTF.